The subject of this entry is one TCR beta chain. The antigen is unknown. The data were obtained in a study of T cell repertoires in cytomegalovirus infection. Study at large: CMV infection and matching HLA type were both indicated by public TCR beta signatures. Study-level results: HLA-C-restricted CMV clonotypes gave the most frequent clonotype in two of eight donors.

The V gene lost 5 bases and the J gene lost 6 bases, with 7 bases spanning the gap. The V gene's germline CDR1 is DFQATT and CDR2 SNEGSKA (reference sequence). The length of the CDR3 is 10 residues. Each CDR3 protein gets one entry after TCRdb re-called the reads with MiXCR. The sample records fewer than 650,000 distinct CDR3 sequences, about 40% being singletons. This clonotype was sampled from a human donor in good health (CMV status not recorded). Some clones in this sample may be carry-over from other donors' samples. The genes are TRBV20-1 and TRBJ1-2; D uncertain. Sequenced here: cultured PBMCs, sampled from culture after CMV antigen stimulation. The CDR3 sequence: CSAVWDGYTF. The CDR3 region has the DNA TGCAGTGCTGTTTGGGATGGCTACACCTTC.